A selection of T cell receptor beta chains follows, all from one sample in a study of CD8 T cell repertoires and HIV-1 epitope variants. These receptors have no known antigen. Repertoires were generated with immunoSEQ multiplex PCR, while TCRdb's copy carries only in-frame clones and drops some. The sample includes a few thousand clones, 50% to 75% of them seen just once. The sample was cultured CD8+ T cells derived from PBMCs. All receptors derive from a male donor with HIV. The CDR3 runs from the conserved cysteine through the conserved F or W. Fields, in order: V gene, clone size, D gene, J gene, CDR3 DNA, CDR3 protein. A D gene is named only where the DNA matches it firmly. The size entry is marked missing in some rows and otherwise reads once, few, many or a size class.

TRBV29-1	few	NA	TRBJ2-7	TGCAGCGTTATCGGAGGGGACTACGAGCAGTACTTC	CSVIGGDYEQYF
TRBV5-4	NA	NA	TRBJ1-2	TGTGCCAGCAGCTTAGGCTCTCTCCGGGGTGGCTACACCTTC	CASSLGSLRGGYTF
TRBV9	NA	TRBD1	TRBJ2-2	TGTGCCAGCAGCCCGTGGACAGGGGGTAACGGGGAGCTGTTTTTT	CASSPWTGGNGELFF
TRBV28	NA	TRBD1	TRBJ2-4	TGTGCCAGCGCGTCCGGGACAGGGGATAAAAACATTCAGTACTTC	CASASGTGDKNIQYF
TRBV10-1	NA	TRBD1	TRBJ2-7	TGCGCCAGCAGTTTGGGACAGGCGGGGGAGCAGTACTTC	CASSLGQAGEQYF
TRBV28	NA	NA	TRBJ1-6	TGTGCCAGCAACCGCGGGGTAGAGTATAATTCACCCCTCCACTTT	CASNRGVEYNSPLHF
TRBV5-3	NA	NA	TRBJ1-1	TGTGCCCCTCGGCCAGGGGCTGAAGCTTTCTTT	CAPRPGAEAFF
TRBV11-2	NA	TRBD2	TRBJ2-7	TGTGCCAGCAGCTCCTCGGTCGGAGGTCGGCTAGCGGATGAGCAGTACTTC	CASSSSVGGRLADEQYF
TRBV19	medium-sized	TRBD2	TRBJ2-7	TGTGCCAGTAGTATCGACTTAACTAGCGGGGTATACGAGCAGTACTTC	CASSIDLTSGVYEQYF
TRBV28	NA	TRBD2	TRBJ2-1	TGTGCCAGCAGTTATCTTGAACTAGCGGGAGACAATGAGCAGTTCTTC	CASSYLELAGDNEQFF
TRBV10-3	NA	TRBD1	TRBJ2-7	TGTGCCCACCAGGAAGGAGGGACAGGGGCGCCGGGGGACGAGCAGTACTTC	CAHQEGGTGAPGDEQYF
TRBV10-3	NA	NA	TRBJ2-2	TGTGCCATCAGGGGGGGCCTGAACACCGGGGAGCTGTTTTTT	CAIRGGLNTGELFF
TRBV27	NA	TRBD2	TRBJ2-7	TGTGCCAGCAGGCCCACTAGCGGGAGGACCTCCTACGAGCAGTACTTC	CASRPTSGRTSYEQYF
TRBV28	few	NA	TRBJ2-7	TGTGCCAGCAGCCCATACCCGGGGGCCGAGCAGTACTTC	CASSPYPGAEQYF
TRBV27	NA	NA	TRBJ1-4	TGTGCCAGCATTAAAAATGAAAAACTGTTTTTT	CASIKNEKLFF
TRBV7-2	NA	NA	TRBJ2-1	TGTGCCAGCAGCTTCGGCCCCCAGAAGTTCTTC	CASSFGPQKFF